This entry lists 20 T cell receptor beta chains sequenced from one sample in a study of blood T cell repertoires in COVID-19. Method: immunoSEQ multiplex PCR; TCRdb's copy keeps in-frame clones and lacks some. The data show some 460,000 clones, more than 85% seen once. What was sequenced was peripheral blood. These receptors were obtained from a woman in her 30s with acute or convalescent COVID-19.

The J gene is TRBJ1-2, the V gene TRBV6-6; the match to TRBD1 covers 7 bases. Germline loops: CDR1 MNHNY, CDR2 SVGAGI (reference sequence). The CDR3 runs to 16 residues. Germline trimming cut 0 bases from V and 3 bases from J; bases unmatched to any gene: 7. The DNA for the CDR3 is TGTGCCAGCAGTTACTCGACAAGCACAGGGGACTATGGCTACACCTTC. Protein product: CASSYSTSTGDYGYTF.

This rearrangement joins TRBV28 to TRBJ2-3; D may be TRBD2 (6 bases). CDR3 length: 15 residues. With 7 bases removed from V and 1 base from J, the gap between germline ends came to 15 bases. Germline V gene lookup returns CDR1 MDHEN and CDR2 SYDVKM. CDR3: CASIPGGVGTDTQYF. Written as DNA, the CDR3 is TGTGCCAGCATACCTGGCGGGGTGGGCACAGATACGCAGTATTTT.

The rearrangement joins TRBV9 to TRBJ1-3; D not resolved. Trimming shortened V by 1 base and J by 2 bases, and 13 bases separated the two germline ends. CDR1 and CDR2 (germline): SGDLS, YYNGEE. CDR3 length: 16 amino acids. CDR3: CASSVTVGRAGNTIYF. The CDR3 nucleotides are TGTGCCAGCAGCGTAACAGTGGGCCGCGCTGGAAACACCATATATTTT.

The chain uses TRBV27 and TRBJ1-5; D gene ambiguous. The CDR3 sequence is 13 residues long. V shed 5 bases and J shed 1 base, with 6 bases lying between them. Germline CDR1 MNHEY, CDR2 SMNVEV (reference sequence). CDR3 sequence (DNA): TGTGCCAGCAGTACAATGAGCAATCAGCCCCAGCATTTT. Translating gives CASSTMSNQPQHF.

The chain couples TRBV5-4 to TRBJ2-7; TRBD1 agrees at 7 bases. This CDR3 region has 15 residues. Germline V gene lookup returns CDR1 SGHNT and CDR2 YYREEE (reference sequence). The J segment lost 4 bases and the V segment lost 3 bases, leaving 10 bases of the junction unmatched. For the CDR3, the DNA is TGTGCCAGCAGCTCCGCGGGCCAGGGGGAATACGAGCAGTACTTC. Its translation is CASSSAGQGEYEQYF. The variable domain in full, with the rest retrieved from reference TRBV5-4 and TRBJ2-7, is ETGVTQSPTHLIKTRGQQVTLRCSSQSGHNTVSWYQQALGQGPQFIFQYYREEENGRGNFPPRFSGLQFPNYSSELNVNALELDDSALYLCASSSAGQGEYEQYFGPGTRLTVT.

The chain links TRBV10-1 to TRBJ2-1, with D unresolved. The CDR3 length is 15 residues. The V end lost 3 bases, the J end lost 4 bases, and 13 bases lay between the germline ends. The V gene's germline CDR1 is WNHNN and CDR2 SYGVQD (reference sequence). The CDR3 loop is CASSDGPSLYNEQFF. As DNA, the CDR3 is TGCGCCAGCAGTGACGGTCCCTCCCTATACAATGAGCAGTTCTTC.

The CDR3 region is CASSFRDSYNEQFF. In nucleotides, the CDR3 is TGTGCCAGCAGCTTCCGGGACAGCTACAATGAGCAGTTCTTC. The J gene is TRBJ2-1, the V gene TRBV7-9; TRBD1 matches at 7 bases. The CDR3 is made up of 14 amino acids. Looked up from germline, CDR1 is SEHNR and CDR2 is FQNEAQ (reference sequence). The V segment lost 3 bases and the J segment 3 bases; nucleotides outside the gene matches: 2.

V and J are TRBV3-1 (or the pseudogene TRBV3-2) and TRBJ1-5, with TRBD1 as a possible D gene (6 bases). The ends were cut back, 0 bases at V and 6 bases at J, with 6 bases in the middle. This CDR3 has 13 amino acids. Germline CDR1 LGHDT, CDR2 YNNKEL (reference sequence). CDR3 loop: CASSQEGAQPQHF. CDR3 DNA sequence: TGTGCCAGCAGCCAAGAGGGGGCTCAGCCCCAGCATTTT.

The chain joins TRBV28 to TRBJ1-5; D is unresolved. The CDR3 sequence is 12 residues long. The V end was cut by 6 bases, the J end by 4 bases, with 7 bases between. Germline-derived CDR1 and CDR2 are MDHEN and SYDVKM. CDR3 coding DNA: TGTGCCAGCAGCCCTTCTAATCAGCCCCAGCATTTT. Its translation: CASSPSNQPQHF.

CDR3 in DNA: TGCGCCAGCAGCCAAGCTACTATCACCCACGAGCAGTACTTC. Its translation is CASSQATITHEQYF. This chain connects TRBV4-1 to TRBJ2-7; D gene uncertain. V was shortened by 1 base and J by 5 bases, with 12 bases between the two germline ends. Germline V gives CDR1 MGHRA, CDR2 YSYEKL. The CDR3 has 14 amino acids.

V is TRBV19 and J is TRBJ2-3; 8 bases align to TRBD2. Germline assignment: CDR1 LNHDA and CDR2 SQIVND (reference sequence). The V gene end was trimmed by 9 bases and the J gene end by 1 base; junction bases not matched to a gene: 3. The length of the CDR3 is 13 residues. DNA for the CDR3: TGTGCCAGCCGAGCGGGGGGCACAGATACGCAGTATTTT. It specifies CASRAGGTDTQYF.

The V gene is TRBV6-5, the J gene TRBJ2-5, with 8 bases that match TRBD2. J gave up 3 bases and V 5 bases, and 5 bases lay outside the gene matches. The CDR3 spans 14 residues. Germline loops: CDR1 MNHEY, CDR2 SVGAGI. In DNA form, the CDR3 reads TGTGCCAGCAGTCAGGATAGCGGGGAAGAGACCCAGTACTTC. Its protein is CASSQDSGEETQYF.

This chain joins TRBV19 and TRBJ2-2, with 11 bases aligning to TRBD1. CDR3 length: 16 residues. The ends lost 0 bases at V and 7 bases at J; junction bases unmatched: 4. Germline values: CDR1 LNHDA, CDR2 SQIVND (reference sequence). The CDR3 protein is CASSIDGQGAVGELFF. The CDR3 bases are TGTGCCAGTAGTATAGACGGACAGGGGGCTGTCGGGGAGCTGTTTTTT.

The chain links TRBV3-1 (or the pseudogene TRBV3-2) to TRBJ1-2; D call uncertain. The CDR3 consists of 14 residues. Trimming shortened V by 1 base and J by 6 bases, and 12 bases separated the two germline ends. Germline V CDR1 and CDR2: LGHDT, YNNKEL (reference sequence). The CDR3 DNA follows: TGTGCCAGCAGCCAAGTCCCCGGGTTTGATGGCTACACCTTC. Encoded protein: CASSQVPGFDGYTF.

This chain connects TRBV27 to TRBJ1-2, with D possibly TRBD1 on 6 matching bases. With 2 bases removed from V and 8 bases from J, the gap between germline ends came to 15 bases. This CDR3 is 14 amino acids long. Per the germline V gene, CDR1 is MNHEY and CDR2 is SMNVEV (reference sequence). In nucleotides, the CDR3 is TGTGCCAGCAGTTTAAGGGACACCTTCGGGGGCTACACCTTC. Translation: CASSLRDTFGGYTF.

V is TRBV11-2 and J is TRBJ2-7; a weak D match, TRBD2 (6 bases). The CDR3 contains 15 residues. Germline V gene data show CDR1 as SGHAT and CDR2 as FQNNGV. V was trimmed by 1 base and J by 3 bases, leaving 13 bases between them. The DNA for the CDR3 is TGTGCCAGCAGCTTAGGGGGAGGTGCCGACTACGAGCAGTACTTC. This codes for CASSLGGGADYEQYF. Supplemented by reference TRBV11-2 and TRBJ2-7, the full variable domain reads EAGVAQSPRYKIIEKRQSVAFWCNPISGHATLYWYQQILGQGPKLLIQFQNNGVVDDSQLPKDRFSAERLKGVDSTLKIQPAKLEDSAVYLCASSLGGGADYEQYFGPGTRLTVT.

This chain uses TRBV11-2 with TRBJ2-4; D may be TRBD1 (6 bases). V lost 3 bases to trimming and J lost 7 bases, with 19 bases between them. Germline values: CDR1 SGHAT, CDR2 FQNNGV. The CDR3 spans 16 residues. CDR3 region: CASSLGVTTGLNIQYF. CDR3 bases: TGTGCCAGCAGCTTGGGGGTGACAACAGGGTTGAACATTCAGTACTTC.

The gene calls are TRBV11-2 and TRBJ2-7; 7 bases map to TRBD2. Germline V gene lookup returns CDR1 SGHAT and CDR2 FQNNGV. The CDR3 has 14 amino acids. Unmatched junction bases numbered 9, after V lost 6 bases and J lost 4 bases. CDR3 sequence: CASRENGRVYEQYF. The CDR3, as DNA: TGTGCCAGCAGAGAAAATGGGAGGGTGTACGAGCAGTACTTC. The whole variable domain, filled in from reference TRBV11-2 and TRBJ2-7, reads EAGVAQSPRYKIIEKRQSVAFWCNPISGHATLYWYQQILGQGPKLLIQFQNNGVVDDSQLPKDRFSAERLKGVDSTLKIQPAKLEDSAVYLCASRENGRVYEQYFGPGTRLTVT.

The rearrangement joins TRBV7-3 to TRBJ1-2; D remains ambiguous. This CDR3 is built from 13 residues. Trimming left V 3 bases short and J 4 bases short, with 9 bases between. Per the germline V gene, CDR1 is SGHTA and CDR2 is FQGTGA. CDR3: CASSFQEGYGYTF. The CDR3 DNA reads TGTGCCAGCAGCTTCCAGGAGGGCTATGGCTACACCTTC.

The V call is TRBV30, the J call TRBJ1-3; D call uncertain. Germline V gene lookup returns CDR1 GTSNPN and CDR2 SVGIG (reference sequence). V dropped 1 base and J dropped 2 bases, with 12 bases sitting between them. This CDR3 comprises 15 residues. The CDR3 bases are TGTGCCTGGAGTGCTCCCGGACTGACTGGAAACACCATATATTTT. Residues: CAWSAPGLTGNTIYF.